This T cell receptor beta chain comes out of a study of OX40 agonist ivuxolimab in advanced cancers. Whole-study context: Two patients with cutaneous melanoma and one with hepatocellular carcinoma, three in total, showed partial responses.

A word on this clone: The target antigen is unknown.

This CDR3 has 17 amino acids. With V trimmed by 4 bases and J by 2 bases, 5 bases remained unmatched. The V gene's germline CDR1 is SGHTA and CDR2 FQGNSA. Study observations and caveats: Fewer expanded clones were found on average in CD4+ than in CD8+ T cells.

Generated by immunoSEQ multiplex PCR, the TCRdb table keeps only in-frame clones and is missing some. The data hold about 110,000 clones, with around 90% observed a single time. The J gene is TRBJ2-3, the V gene TRBV7-2, with 14 bases identical to TRBD2. Source: CD4+ or CD8+ T cells sorted from blood, taken in a trial of the OX40 agonist ivuxolimab. The TCR originated in an adult with an advanced solid tumor such as melanoma, head and neck, liver or kidney cancer. In DNA form, the CDR3 reads TGTGCCAGCAGCTCGACTAGCGGGGGGGCCGCCACAGATACGCAGTATTTT. This sequence encodes CASSSTSGGAATDTQYF.